This T cell receptor beta chain was recovered during a study of control samples from healthy donors and cancer patients. The protocol was immunoSEQ multiplex PCR, while the TCRdb copy is restricted to in-frame clones and leaves out a portion. Of 150,000 or so clones in the sample, roughly nine tenths were seen once. CDR1 and CDR2 (germline): LNHNV, YYDKDF (reference sequence). V gave up 0 bases and J gave up 5 bases, with 19 bases separating them. The CDR3 extends over 18 amino acids. The sequencing sample was made of blood. This chain joins TRBV15 and TRBJ2-2; D possibly corresponds to TRBD2 (7 bases). The TCR originated in a man aged 18 to 30 in good health. CDR3 sequence reads: CATSRDPFGGHGTGELFF. The DNA for the CDR3 is TGTGCCACCAGCAGAGACCCCTTCGGGGGGCATGGGACCGGGGAGCTGTTTTTT.